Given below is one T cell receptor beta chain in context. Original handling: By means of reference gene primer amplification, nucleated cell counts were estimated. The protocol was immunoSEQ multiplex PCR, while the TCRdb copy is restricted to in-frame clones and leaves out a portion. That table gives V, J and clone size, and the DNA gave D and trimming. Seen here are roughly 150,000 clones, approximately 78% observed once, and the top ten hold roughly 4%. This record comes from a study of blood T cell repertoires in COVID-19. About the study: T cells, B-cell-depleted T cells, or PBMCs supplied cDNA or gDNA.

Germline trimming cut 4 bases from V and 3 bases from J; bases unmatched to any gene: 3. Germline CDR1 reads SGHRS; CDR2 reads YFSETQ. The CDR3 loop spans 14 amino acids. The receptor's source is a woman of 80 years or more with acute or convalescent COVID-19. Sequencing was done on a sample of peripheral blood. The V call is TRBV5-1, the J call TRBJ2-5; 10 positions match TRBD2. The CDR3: CASSGSGRKETQYF. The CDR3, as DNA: TGCGCCAGCAGCGGTAGCGGGAGGAAAGAGACCCAGTACTTC.